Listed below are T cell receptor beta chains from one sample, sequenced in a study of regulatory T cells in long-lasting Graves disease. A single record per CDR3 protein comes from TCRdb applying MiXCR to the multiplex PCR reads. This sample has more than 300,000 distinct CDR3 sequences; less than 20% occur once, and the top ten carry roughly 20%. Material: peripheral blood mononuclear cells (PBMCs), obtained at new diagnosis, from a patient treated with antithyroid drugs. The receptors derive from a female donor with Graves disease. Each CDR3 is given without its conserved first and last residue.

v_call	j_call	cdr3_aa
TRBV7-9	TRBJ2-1	ATDEDSAYNEQF
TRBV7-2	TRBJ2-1	ASSLGSANEQF
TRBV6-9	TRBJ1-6	ASTYGGGNSPLH
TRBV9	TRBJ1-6	ASSVGIWGGNSPLH
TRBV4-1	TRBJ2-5	ASSQDLAGGRYQETQY
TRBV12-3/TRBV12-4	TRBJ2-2	ASRGVTAGELF
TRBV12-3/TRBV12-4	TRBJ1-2	ASTRRVGVRNGYT
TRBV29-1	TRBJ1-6	SVKPGQNSPLH
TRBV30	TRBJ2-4	ALRQGRDIQY
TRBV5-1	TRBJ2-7	ASIENGGGFYEQY
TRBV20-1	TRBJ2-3	SAETSGGTDTQY
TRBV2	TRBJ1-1	ASRDQTGRVEAF
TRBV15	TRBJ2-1	ATSRGNPLTGLRYNEQF
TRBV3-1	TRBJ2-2	ASSQYSTGELF
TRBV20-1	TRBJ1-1	SATSYQENTEAF
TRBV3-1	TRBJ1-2	ASSQDGGGRFGYT
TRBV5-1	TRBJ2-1	ASSSGTFNEQF
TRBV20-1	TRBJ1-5	SARVGRSTSSNQPQH
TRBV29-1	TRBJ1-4	SVEDRRTGGEKLF
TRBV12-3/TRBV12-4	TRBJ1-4	ASSLTGTNEKLF
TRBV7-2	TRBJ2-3	ASSLAGGSSTDTQY
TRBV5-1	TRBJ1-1	ASSYTGGWTEAF
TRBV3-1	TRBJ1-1	ASSQDQVSNTEAF
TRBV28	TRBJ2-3	ASSLPASTDTQY
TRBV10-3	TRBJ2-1	AIGETSGDSYNEQF
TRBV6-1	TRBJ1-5	ASTWRRCEH
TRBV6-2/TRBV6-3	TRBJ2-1	ASSYRSSYNEQF
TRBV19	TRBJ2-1	ASSILGTAYNEQF
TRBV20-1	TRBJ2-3	SARAGTGGTDTQY
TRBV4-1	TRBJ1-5	ASSHHPGTGDQPQH
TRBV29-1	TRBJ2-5	SVRDSPEQTQY
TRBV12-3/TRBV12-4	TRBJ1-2	ASSLVLDAAHGYT
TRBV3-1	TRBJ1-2	ASSLSGQDGYT
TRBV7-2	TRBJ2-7	ASSAGGVLTSEQY
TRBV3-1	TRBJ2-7	ASSQMAGVAEQY
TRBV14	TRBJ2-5	ASSQRTGAAETQY
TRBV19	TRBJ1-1	ASSIWGTTNTEAF
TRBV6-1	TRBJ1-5	ASSPDYDQPQH
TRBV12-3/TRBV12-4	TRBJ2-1	ASRGGDYNEQF
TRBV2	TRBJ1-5	ASSRGARSNQPQH
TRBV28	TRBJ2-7	ASSSHSGTYEQY
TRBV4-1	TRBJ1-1	ASSPTGRDTEAF
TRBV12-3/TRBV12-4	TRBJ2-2	ASTTIGREATGELF
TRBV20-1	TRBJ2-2	SASGKLAGVGTGELF
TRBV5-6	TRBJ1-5	ASSLWRALGNQPQH
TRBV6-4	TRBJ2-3	ASSAIHTDLGRDTQY
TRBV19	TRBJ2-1	ASRTSGNNNEQF
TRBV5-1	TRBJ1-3	ASSLSWGDGNTIY
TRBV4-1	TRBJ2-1	ASSHPDRAGGNNEQF
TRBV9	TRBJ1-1	ASSVEGVGPLSQAF
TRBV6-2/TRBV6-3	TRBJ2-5	ASRLAGLGETQY
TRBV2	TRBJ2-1	ASSDRGVAGNYYNEQF
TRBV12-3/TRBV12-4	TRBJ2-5	ASGGLRPGETQY
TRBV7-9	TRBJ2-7	ASSPRGAYEQY
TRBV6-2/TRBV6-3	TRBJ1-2	ASSYSGQTYGYT
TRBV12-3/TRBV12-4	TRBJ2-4	ASSPFQGVKNIQY
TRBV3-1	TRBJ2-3	ASSQEGGTVGDTQY